These 17 T cell receptor beta chains were sequenced from one sample in a study of T cells in localized non-small cell lung cancer. The repertoire was sequenced with immunoSEQ multiplex PCR; TCRdb's copy has only in-frame clones and lacks some. The sample has over 1,500 clones, approximately 27% seen once; the top ten hold around 16%. The source material was lung tumor tissue, sampled before any cancer treatment. Receptor source: a woman aged 35-75 years with stage I lung adenocarcinoma.

By proportion, this clone is medium-sized. At one boundary the junction diverges from the germline segment, which might be a read error. J is TRBJ2-3 and V is TRBV6-8, with TRBD1 matching 9 bases. Germline CDR1 and CDR2: MNHGY and SAAAGT. The CDR3 consists of 16 residues. The CDR3 is CASSDSTGGGTDTQYF. The CDR3 region has the DNA TGTGCCAGCAGTGACTCGACAGGGGGGGGCACAGATACGCAGTATTTT.

A few counts support this clone. CDR3 residues: CASRSQGSYEQYF. The CDR3, as DNA: TGTGCCAGCCGCTCTCAGGGATCCTACGAGCAGTACTTC. This chain connects TRBV2 to TRBJ2-7, with TRBD1 as a possible D gene (5 bases). From germline, CDR1 is SNHLY and CDR2 FYNNEI. The CDR3 runs to 13 residues. Trimming removed 8 bases at V and 1 base at J, with 12 bases between.

The rearrangement links TRBV11-3 to TRBJ2-1; TRBD1 is a possible D gene (6 bases). CDR3 size: 14 residues. Per germline, CDR1 SGHNT and CDR2 YENEEA. V shed 5 bases and J shed 3 bases, with 11 bases lying between them. The CDR3 region has the DNA TGTGCCAGCAGCCCTACAGGGATCTACAATGAGCAGTTCTTC. Protein: CASSPTGIYNEQFF.

This clone came up a few times. The J gene is TRBJ1-1, the V gene TRBV6-7; D call uncertain. TRBV6-7 counts as an open reading frame of uncertain function. The germline V and J ends were trimmed by 5 bases and 11 bases, with 12 bases remaining between them. The CDR3 runs 11 residues. The CDR3 reads CASSDPAGAFF. The DNA of the CDR3 is TGTGCCAGCAGTGACCCGGCGGGGGCTTTCTTT.

This clone was counted between two and nine times. This sequence joins TRBV11-3 and TRBJ2-1; D not certain. Germline loops: CDR1 SGHNT, CDR2 YENEEA. The V and J ends lost 5 bases and 4 bases respectively, with 12 bases between them. The CDR3 length is 14 residues. The CDR3 sequence: CASSQAVEYNEQFF. The CDR3 bases are TGTGCCAGCAGCCAGGCCGTGGAATACAATGAGCAGTTCTTC.

This sequence joins TRBV11-3 and TRBJ2-4; D call uncertain. The CDR3 consists of 16 residues. V was trimmed by 5 bases and J by 1 base, leaving 15 bases between them. Germline assignment: CDR1 SGHNT and CDR2 YENEEA. The CDR3 is CASSQLLGQAKNIQYF. The CDR3 DNA follows: TGTGCCAGCAGCCAGCTCCTTGGGCAGGCCAAAAACATTCAGTACTTC.

This clone was observed a handful of times. The J gene is TRBJ1-2, the V gene TRBV11-3; 10 positions agree with TRBD1. Trimming cost V 5 bases and J 2 bases; bases outside gene matches: 5. This CDR3 is built from 15 residues. Germline V CDR1 and CDR2: SGHNT, YENEEA. CDR3 sequence (DNA): TGTGCCAGCAGCCGAAGGGACAGGGGAAACTATGGCTACACCTTC. As protein: CASSRRDRGNYGYTF.

The chain combines TRBV11-3 with TRBJ2-7; 7 bases map to TRBD1. The J segment lost 0 bases and the V segment lost 2 bases, leaving 4 bases of the junction unmatched. Germline V gene data show CDR1 as SGHNT and CDR2 as YENEEA. The CDR3 is 15 amino acids. Written as DNA, the CDR3 is TGTGCCAGCAGCTTATCAGGGGACAGCTCCTACGAGCAGTACTTC. It yields the protein CASSLSGDSSYEQYF.

The genes are TRBV2 and TRBJ1-1; unclear D gene. The CDR3 loop spans 15 amino acids. Germline V gene sequence: CDR1 SNHLY, CDR2 FYNNEI. Between the trimmed V and J ends, which lost 4 bases and 1 base, there was a span of 13 bases. The CDR3 bases are TGTGCCAGCAGTGGGGTCGGGGTTCGGAACACTGAAGCTTTCTTT. Protein product: CASSGVGVRNTEAFF. Full variable domain (missing parts from reference TRBV2 and TRBJ1-1): EPEVTQTPSHQVTQMGQEVILRCVPISNHLYFYWYRQILGQKVEFLVSFYNNEISEKSEIFDDQFSVERPDGSNFTLKIRSTKLEDSAMYFCASSGVGVRNTEAFFGQGTRLTVV.

This chain links TRBV29-1 with TRBJ2-3; 15 bases match TRBD2. Germline trimming cut 6 bases from V and 3 bases from J; bases unmatched to any gene: 7. CDR1 SQVTM and CDR2 ANQGSEA come from the germline V gene. The CDR3 contains 16 residues. The CDR3 loop is CSVGTSGRLRTDTQYF. The CDR3 DNA reads TGCAGCGTCGGGACTAGCGGGAGGTTGAGGACAGATACGCAGTATTTT.

This clone is judged medium-sized. The chain combines TRBV9 with TRBJ1-1; 11 bases line up with TRBD1. Unmatched junction bases numbered 9, after V lost 5 bases and J lost 6 bases. Germline CDR1 reads SGDLS; CDR2 reads YYNGEE. The CDR3 loop spans 15 amino acids. The CDR3 nucleotides read TGTGCCAGCAGTGTAATGGACAGGGGGCGCCCTGAAGCTTTCTTT. Encoded protein: CASSVMDRGRPEAFF.

The chain carries TRBV30 and TRBJ1-3; maybe TRBD1 (5 bases). V was pared by 5 bases and J by 0 bases, with 11 bases between. Germline V gives CDR1 GTSNPN, CDR2 SVGIG (reference sequence). The CDR3 totals 14 residues. CDR3 bases: TGTGCCTGGGTACGGGGGAGCTCTGGAAACACCATATATTTT. This encodes CAWVRGSSGNTIYF.

This clone has a handful of counts. The genes are TRBV19 and TRBJ2-1; no firm D call. CDR1 LNHDA and CDR2 SQIVND come from the germline V gene (reference sequence). The V end lost 6 bases, the J end lost 9 bases, and 15 bases lay between the germline ends. The CDR3 has 13 residues. The CDR3 protein is CASSPLGGVEQFF. The CDR3 bases are TGTGCCAGTAGCCCTCTTGGTGGTGTTGAGCAGTTCTTC.

The V and J genes are TRBV12-5 and TRBJ2-7; possibly TRBD1 for D (6 bases). CDR3 length: 11 amino acids. CDR1 and CDR2 (germline): LGHNT, FRNRAP. Written as DNA, the CDR3 is TGTGCCAGCAAAAGGGGGTACGAGCAGTACTTC. Encoded protein: CASKRGYEQYF.

The chain links TRBV11-3 to TRBJ1-1, with no clear D. Germline-derived CDR1 and CDR2 are SGHNT and YENEEA. Trimming pared 3 bases from V and 5 bases from J, leaving 13 bases between. The length of the CDR3 is 14 residues. The CDR3, as DNA: TGTGCCAGCAGCTTGGAGGGTCCGGTAACTGAAGCTTTCTTT. It encodes CASSLEGPVTEAFF.

The chain joins TRBV11-3 to TRBJ2-7; 14 nucleotides line up with TRBD2. The CDR3 contains 17 residues. The trim removed 3 bases at V and 7 bases at J, leaving 11 bases unmatched. The V gene's germline CDR1 is SGHNT and CDR2 YENEEA. The CDR3 sequence is CASSLPGLAGGKGEQYF. For the CDR3, the DNA is TGTGCCAGCAGCTTGCCCGGACTAGCGGGAGGCAAAGGGGAGCAGTACTTC.

This chain uses TRBV25-1 with TRBJ2-2; D may correspond to TRBD1 or TRBD2 (5 bases each). V lost 4 bases and J lost 9, with 9 bases in between. The V gene's germline CDR1 is MGHDK and CDR2 SYGVNS. The CDR3 consists of 12 residues. Here the CDR3 DNA reads TGTGCCAGCAGTGGGGGGTTTTGGGAGCTGTTTTTT. Encoded protein: CASSGGFWELFF.